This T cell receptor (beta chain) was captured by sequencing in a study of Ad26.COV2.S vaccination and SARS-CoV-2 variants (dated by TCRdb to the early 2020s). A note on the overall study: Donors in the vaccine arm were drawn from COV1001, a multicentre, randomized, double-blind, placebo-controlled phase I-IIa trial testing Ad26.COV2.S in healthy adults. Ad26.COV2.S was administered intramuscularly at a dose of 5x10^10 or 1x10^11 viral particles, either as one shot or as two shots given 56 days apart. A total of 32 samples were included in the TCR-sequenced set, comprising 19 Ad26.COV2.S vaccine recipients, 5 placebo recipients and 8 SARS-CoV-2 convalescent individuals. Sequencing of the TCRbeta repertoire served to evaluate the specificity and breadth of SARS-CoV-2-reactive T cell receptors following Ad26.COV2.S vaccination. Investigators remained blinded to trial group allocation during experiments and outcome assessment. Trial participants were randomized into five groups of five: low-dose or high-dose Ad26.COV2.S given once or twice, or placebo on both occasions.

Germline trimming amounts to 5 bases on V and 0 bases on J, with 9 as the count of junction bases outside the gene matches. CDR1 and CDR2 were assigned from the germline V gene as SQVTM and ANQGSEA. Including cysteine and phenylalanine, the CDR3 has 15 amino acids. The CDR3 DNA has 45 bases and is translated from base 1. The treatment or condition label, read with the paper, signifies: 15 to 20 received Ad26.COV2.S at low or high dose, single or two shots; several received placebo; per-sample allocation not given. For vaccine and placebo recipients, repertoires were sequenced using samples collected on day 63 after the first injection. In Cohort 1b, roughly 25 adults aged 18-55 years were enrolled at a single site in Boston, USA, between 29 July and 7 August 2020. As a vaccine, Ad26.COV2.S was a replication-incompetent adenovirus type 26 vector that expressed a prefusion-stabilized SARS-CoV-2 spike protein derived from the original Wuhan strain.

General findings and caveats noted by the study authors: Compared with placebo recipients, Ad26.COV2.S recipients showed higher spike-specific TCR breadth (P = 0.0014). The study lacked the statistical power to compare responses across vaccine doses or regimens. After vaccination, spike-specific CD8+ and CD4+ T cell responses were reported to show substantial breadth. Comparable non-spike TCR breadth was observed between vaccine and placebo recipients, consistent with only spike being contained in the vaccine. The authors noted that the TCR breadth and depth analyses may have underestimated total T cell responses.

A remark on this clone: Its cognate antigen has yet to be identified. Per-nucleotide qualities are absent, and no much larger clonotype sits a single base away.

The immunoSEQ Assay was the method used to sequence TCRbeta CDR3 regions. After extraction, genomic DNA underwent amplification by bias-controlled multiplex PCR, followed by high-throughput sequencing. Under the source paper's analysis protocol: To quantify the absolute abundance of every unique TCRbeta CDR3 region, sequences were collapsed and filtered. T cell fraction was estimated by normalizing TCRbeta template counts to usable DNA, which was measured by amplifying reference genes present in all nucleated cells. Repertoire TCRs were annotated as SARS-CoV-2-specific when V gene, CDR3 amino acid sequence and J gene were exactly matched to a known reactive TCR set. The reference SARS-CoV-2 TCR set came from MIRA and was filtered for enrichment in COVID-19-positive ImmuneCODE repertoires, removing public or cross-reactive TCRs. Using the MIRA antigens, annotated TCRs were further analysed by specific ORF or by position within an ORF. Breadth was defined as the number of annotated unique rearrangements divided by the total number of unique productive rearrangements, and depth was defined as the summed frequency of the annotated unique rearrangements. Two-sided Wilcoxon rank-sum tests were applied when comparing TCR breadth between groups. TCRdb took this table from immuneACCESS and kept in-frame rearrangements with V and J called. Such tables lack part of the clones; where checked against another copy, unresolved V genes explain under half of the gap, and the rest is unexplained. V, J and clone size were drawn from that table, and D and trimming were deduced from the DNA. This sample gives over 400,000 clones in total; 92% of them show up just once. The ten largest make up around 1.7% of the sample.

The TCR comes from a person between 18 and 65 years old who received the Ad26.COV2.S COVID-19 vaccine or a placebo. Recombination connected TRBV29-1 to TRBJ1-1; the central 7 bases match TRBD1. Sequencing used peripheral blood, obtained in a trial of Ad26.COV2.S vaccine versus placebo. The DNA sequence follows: TGCAGCGTTCGATCCGGGACAGTGATGAACACTGAAGCTTTCTTT. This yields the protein CSVRSGTVMNTEAFF.